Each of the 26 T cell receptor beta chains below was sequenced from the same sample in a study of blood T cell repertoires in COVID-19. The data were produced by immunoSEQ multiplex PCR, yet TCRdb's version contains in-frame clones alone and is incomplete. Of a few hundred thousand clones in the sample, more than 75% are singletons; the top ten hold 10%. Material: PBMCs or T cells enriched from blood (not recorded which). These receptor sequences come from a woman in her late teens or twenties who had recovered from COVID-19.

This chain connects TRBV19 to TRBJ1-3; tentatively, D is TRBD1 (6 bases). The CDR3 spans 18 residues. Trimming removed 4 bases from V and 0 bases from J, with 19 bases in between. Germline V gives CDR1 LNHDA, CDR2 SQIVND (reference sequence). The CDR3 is CASSRGPEQGASGNTIYF. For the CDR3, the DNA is TGTGCCAGTAGTAGGGGACCCGAACAGGGTGCCTCTGGAAACACCATATATTTT.

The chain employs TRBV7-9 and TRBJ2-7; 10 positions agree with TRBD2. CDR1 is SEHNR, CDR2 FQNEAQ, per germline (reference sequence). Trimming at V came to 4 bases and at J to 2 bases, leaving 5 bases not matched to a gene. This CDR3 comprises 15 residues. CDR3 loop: CASSSGLAATYEQYF. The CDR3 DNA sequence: TGTGCCAGCAGCTCCGGACTAGCGGCAACCTACGAGCAGTACTTC. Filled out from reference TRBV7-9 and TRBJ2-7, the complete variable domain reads DTGVSQNPRHKITKRGQNVTFRCDPISEHNRLYWYRQTLGQGPEFLTYFQNEAQLEKSRLLSDRFSAERPKGSFSTLEIQRTEQGDSAMYLCASSSGLAATYEQYFGPGTRLTVT.

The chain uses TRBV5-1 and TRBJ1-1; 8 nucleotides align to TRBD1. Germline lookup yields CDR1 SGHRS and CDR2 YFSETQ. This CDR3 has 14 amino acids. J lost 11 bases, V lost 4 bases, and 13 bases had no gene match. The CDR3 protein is CASSPNSRGRRAFF. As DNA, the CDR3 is TGCGCCAGCAGCCCAAATTCCAGGGGGCGTCGGGCTTTCTTT.

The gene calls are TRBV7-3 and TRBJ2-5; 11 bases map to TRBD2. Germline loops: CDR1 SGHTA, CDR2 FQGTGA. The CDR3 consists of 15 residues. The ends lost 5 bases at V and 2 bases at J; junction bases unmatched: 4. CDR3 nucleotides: TGTGCCAGCAGCCTAGCGGGAGGAGGGCAAGAGACCCAGTACTTC. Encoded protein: CASSLAGGGQETQYF.

The CDR3 region is CASSLAGTSGREVAYNEQFF. Here the CDR3 DNA reads TGTGCCAGCAGCTTAGCTGGGACTAGCGGGAGGGAGGTAGCCTACAATGAGCAGTTCTTC. This chain links TRBV7-2 with TRBJ2-1; 16 bases map to TRBD2. Germline CDR1 is SGHTA and CDR2 is FQGNSA. The CDR3 extends over 20 amino acids. Trimming at V came to 0 bases and at J to 2 bases, leaving 7 bases not matched to a gene.

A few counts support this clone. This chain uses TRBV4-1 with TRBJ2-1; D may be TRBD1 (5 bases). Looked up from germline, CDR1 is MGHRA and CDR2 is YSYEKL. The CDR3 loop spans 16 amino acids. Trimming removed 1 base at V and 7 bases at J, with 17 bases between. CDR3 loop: CASSQGKGGHSNEQFF. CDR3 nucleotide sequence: TGCGCCAGCAGCCAAGGAAAGGGCGGACACTCTAATGAGCAGTTCTTC.

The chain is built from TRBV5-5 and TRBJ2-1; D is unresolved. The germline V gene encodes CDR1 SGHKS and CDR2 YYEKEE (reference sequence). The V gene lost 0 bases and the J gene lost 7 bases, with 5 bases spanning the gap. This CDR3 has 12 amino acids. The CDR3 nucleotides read TGTGCCAGCAGCTTGGTCAGGAATGAGCAGTTCTTC. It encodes CASSLVRNEQFF.

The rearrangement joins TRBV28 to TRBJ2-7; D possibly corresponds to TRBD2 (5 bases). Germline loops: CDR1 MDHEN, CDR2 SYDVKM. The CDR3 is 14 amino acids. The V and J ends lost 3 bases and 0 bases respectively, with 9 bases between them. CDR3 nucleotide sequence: TGTGCCAGCAGTTTCATGGGGAGCTCCTACGAGCAGTACTTC. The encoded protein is CASSFMGSSYEQYF.

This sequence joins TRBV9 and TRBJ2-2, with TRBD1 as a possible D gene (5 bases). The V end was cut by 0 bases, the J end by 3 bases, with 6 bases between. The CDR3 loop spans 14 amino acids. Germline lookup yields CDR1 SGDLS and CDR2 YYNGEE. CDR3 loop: CASSVEGYTGELFF. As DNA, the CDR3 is TGTGCCAGCAGCGTAGAGGGGTACACCGGGGAGCTGTTTTTT.

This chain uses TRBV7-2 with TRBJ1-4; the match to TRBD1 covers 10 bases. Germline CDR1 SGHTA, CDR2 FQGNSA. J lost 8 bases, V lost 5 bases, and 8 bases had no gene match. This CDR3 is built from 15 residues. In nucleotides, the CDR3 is TGTGCCAGCAGCCCCCGGGACAGGGGAAGGGAAAAACTGTTTTTT. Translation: CASSPRDRGREKLFF.

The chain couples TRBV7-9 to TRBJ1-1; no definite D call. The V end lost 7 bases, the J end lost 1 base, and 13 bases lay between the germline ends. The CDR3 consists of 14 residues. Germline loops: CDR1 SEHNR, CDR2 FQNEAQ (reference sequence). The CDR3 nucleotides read TGTGCCAGCACCCTAGGCGGCCAGAACACTGAAGCTTTCTTT. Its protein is CASTLGGQNTEAFF.

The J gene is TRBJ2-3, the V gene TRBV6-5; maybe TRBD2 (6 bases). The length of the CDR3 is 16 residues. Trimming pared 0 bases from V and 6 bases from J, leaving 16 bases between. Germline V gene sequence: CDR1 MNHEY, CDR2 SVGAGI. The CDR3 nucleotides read TGTGCCAGCAGTTACTCGACACTAGCCCCTGGGGATACGCAGTATTTT. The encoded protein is CASSYSTLAPGDTQYF.

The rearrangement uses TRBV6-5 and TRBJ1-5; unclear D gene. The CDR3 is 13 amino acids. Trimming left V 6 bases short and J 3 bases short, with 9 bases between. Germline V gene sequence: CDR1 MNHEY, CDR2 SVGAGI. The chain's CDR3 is CASSQSFNQPQHF. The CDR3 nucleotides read TGTGCCAGCAGCCAATCATTCAATCAGCCCCAGCATTTT.

CDR3 protein: CASSTVGTGIQPQHF. The CDR3, as DNA: TGTGCCAGCAGCACGGTCGGGACAGGGATTCAGCCCCAGCATTTT. V gene TRBV28 combines with J gene TRBJ1-5; 9 positions match TRBD1. J lost 6 bases, V lost 6 bases, and 9 bases had no gene match. The CDR3 covers 15 residues. Germline-derived CDR1 and CDR2 are MDHEN and SYDVKM.

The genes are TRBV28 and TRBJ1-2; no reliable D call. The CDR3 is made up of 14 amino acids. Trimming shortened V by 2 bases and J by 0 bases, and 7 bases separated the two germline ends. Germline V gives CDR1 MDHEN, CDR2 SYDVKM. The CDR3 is CASSLVEANYGYTF. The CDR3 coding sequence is TGTGCCAGCAGTTTAGTCGAGGCTAACTATGGCTACACCTTC.

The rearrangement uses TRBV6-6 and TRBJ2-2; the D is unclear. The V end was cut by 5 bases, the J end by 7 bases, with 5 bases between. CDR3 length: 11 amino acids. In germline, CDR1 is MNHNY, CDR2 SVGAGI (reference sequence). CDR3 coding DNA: TGTGCCAGCAGTCCCAGCGGGGAGCTGTTTTTT. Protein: CASSPSGELFF.

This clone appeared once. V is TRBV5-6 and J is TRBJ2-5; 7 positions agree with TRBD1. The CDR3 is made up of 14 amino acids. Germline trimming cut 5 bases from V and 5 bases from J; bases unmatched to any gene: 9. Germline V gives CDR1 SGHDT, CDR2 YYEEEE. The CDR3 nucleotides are TGTGCCAGCAGACGACAGGGTTATGAGGAGACCCAGTACTTC. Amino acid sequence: CASRRQGYEETQYF. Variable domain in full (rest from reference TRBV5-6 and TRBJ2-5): DAGVTQSPTHLIKTRGQQVTLRCSPKSGHDTVSWYQQALGQGPQFIFQYYEEEERQRGNFPDRFSGHQFPNYSSELNVNALLLGDSALYLCASRRQGYEETQYFGPGTRLLVL.

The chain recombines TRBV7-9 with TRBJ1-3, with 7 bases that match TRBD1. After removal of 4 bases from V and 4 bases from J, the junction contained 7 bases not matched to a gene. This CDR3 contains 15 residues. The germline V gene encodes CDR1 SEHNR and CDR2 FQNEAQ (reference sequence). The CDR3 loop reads CASSSMGQRGNTIYF. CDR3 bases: TGTGCCAGCAGCTCTATGGGACAGCGAGGAAACACCATATATTTT.

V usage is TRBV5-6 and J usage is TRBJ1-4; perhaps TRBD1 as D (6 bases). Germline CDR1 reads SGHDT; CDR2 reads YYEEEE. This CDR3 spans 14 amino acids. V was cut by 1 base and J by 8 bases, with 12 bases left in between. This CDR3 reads CASSLQGWQEKLFF. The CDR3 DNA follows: TGTGCCAGCAGCTTGCAGGGGTGGCAGGAAAAACTGTTTTTT.

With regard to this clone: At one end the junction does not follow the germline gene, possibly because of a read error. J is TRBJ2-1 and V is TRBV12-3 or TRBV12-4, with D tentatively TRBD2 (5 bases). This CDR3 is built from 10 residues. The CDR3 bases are TGTGCCAGCAGTTTAGGAGGGTTGGTCTTC. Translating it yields CASSLGGLVF.

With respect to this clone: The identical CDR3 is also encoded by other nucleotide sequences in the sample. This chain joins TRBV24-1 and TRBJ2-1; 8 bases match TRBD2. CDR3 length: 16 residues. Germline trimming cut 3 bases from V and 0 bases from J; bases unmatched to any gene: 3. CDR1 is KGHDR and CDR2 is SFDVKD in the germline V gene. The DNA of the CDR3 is TGTGCCACCAGTGATAGCGGGGGAAGCTCCTACAATGAGCAGTTCTTC. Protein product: CATSDSGGSSYNEQFF.

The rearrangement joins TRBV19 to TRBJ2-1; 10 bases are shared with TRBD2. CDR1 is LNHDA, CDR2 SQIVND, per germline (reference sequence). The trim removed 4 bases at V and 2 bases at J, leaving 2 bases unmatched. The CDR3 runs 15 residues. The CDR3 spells CASSSGTSAYNEQFF. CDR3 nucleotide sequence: TGTGCCAGTAGTAGCGGGACTAGCGCCTACAATGAGCAGTTCTTC.

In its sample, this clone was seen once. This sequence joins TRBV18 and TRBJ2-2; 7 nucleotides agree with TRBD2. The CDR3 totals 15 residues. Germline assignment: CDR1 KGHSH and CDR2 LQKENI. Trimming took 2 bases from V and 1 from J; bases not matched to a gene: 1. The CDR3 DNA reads TGTGCCAGCTCACCAGAGCGGGAGAACACCGGGGAGCTGTTTTTT. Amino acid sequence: CASSPERENTGELFF.

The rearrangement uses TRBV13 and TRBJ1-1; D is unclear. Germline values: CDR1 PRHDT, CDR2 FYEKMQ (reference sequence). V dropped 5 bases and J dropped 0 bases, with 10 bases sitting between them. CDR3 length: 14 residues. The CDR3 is CASSRHELNTEAFF. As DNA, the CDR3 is TGTGCCAGCAGCCGCCACGAGTTGAACACTGAAGCTTTCTTT. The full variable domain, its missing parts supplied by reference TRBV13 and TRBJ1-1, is AAGVIQSPRHLIKEKRETATLKCYPIPRHDTVYWYQQGPGQDPQFLISFYEKMQSDKGSIPDRFSAQQFSDYHSELNMSSLELGDSALYFCASSRHELNTEAFFGQGTRLTVV.

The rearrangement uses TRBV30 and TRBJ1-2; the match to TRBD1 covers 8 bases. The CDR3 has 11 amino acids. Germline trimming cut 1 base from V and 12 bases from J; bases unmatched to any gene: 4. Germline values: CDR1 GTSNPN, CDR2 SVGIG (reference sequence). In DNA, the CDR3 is TGTGCCTGGAGTGGGGACAGGTTCAACACCTTC. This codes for CAWSGDRFNTF.

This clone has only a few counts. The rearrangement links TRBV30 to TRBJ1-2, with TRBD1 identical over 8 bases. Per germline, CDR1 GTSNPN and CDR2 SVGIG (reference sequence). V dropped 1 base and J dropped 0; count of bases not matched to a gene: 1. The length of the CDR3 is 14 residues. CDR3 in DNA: TGTGCCTGGAGTGACAGGGGGACTAACTATGGCTACACCTTC. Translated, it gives CAWSDRGTNYGYTF.